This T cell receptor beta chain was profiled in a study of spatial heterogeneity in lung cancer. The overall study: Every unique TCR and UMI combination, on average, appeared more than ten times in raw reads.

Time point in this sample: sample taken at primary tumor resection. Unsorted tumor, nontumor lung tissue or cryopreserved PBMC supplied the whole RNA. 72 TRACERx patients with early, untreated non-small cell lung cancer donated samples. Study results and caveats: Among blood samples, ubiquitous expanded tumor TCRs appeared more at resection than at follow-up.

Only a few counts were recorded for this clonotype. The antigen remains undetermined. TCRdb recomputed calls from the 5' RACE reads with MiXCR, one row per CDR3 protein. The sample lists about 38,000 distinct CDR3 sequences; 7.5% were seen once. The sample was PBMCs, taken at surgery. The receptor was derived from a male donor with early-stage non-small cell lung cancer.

CDR3: CSVSRGLQETQYF. The CDR3 region has the DNA TGCAGCGTTTCCCGGGGCCTCCAAGAGACCCAGTACTTC. The chain carries TRBV29-1 and TRBJ2-5; D is perhaps TRBD1 or TRBD2 (5 bases each). This CDR3 comprises 13 residues. Trimming took off 5 bases at V and 1 base at J, with 11 bases between the two ends. CDR1 and CDR2 from the germline V gene are SQVTM and ANQGSEA.